The rows below give T cell receptor beta chains drawn from one sample of a study of identical twins. A single record per CDR3 protein comes from TCRdb applying MiXCR to the 5' RACE reads. The profile shows roughly 1,500,000 distinct CDR3 sequences, around a third of them singletons. The sample was cord blood. Every receptor here comes from a newborn girl in good health. The CDR3 runs from the conserved cysteine through the conserved F or W. A D gene is named only where the DNA matches it firmly. Size is omitted from some rows. Given values are once, few, many or a class for expanded clones.

d_call,j_call,clone_size,v_call,cdr3_nt,cdr3_aa
.,TRBJ1-5,.,TRBV20-1,TGCAGTGCTACACAGGGTTTGCTTAGCGGATTGAACAATCAGCCCCAGCATTTT,CSATQGLLSGLNNQPQHF
.,TRBJ2-7,once,TRBV27,TGTGCCAGCACCCGGAGGGGAACCAGCTCCTACAATGAGCAGTACTTC,CASTRRGTSSYNEQYF
.,TRBJ2-3,few,TRBV19,TGTGCCAGTAGTATAGTGGGGGATACGCAGTATTTT,CASSIVGDTQYF
TRBD1,TRBJ1-1,.,TRBV29-1,TGCAGCGCTGCGAGCAGGGGGACTGAAGCTTTCTTT,CSAASRGTEAFF
.,TRBJ2-1,few,TRBV20-1,TGCAGTGCTTTCCAGCTCTCCACGGGGAATGAGCAGTTCTTC,CSAFQLSTGNEQFF
TRBD1,TRBJ2-4,.,TRBV27,TGTGCCAGCAGTTTTGGGACAGGGGGCAAAAACATTCAGTACTTC,CASSFGTGGKNIQYF
TRBD1,TRBJ1-5,few,TRBV29-1,TGCAGCGTCCGAGGGGGCCCCAATCAGCCCCAGCATTTT,CSVRGGPNQPQHF
TRBD2,TRBJ2-5,.,TRBV24-1,TGTGCCACCGCCCCCAGCGGGGCGTACCAAGAGACCCAGTACTTC,CATAPSGAYQETQYF
.,TRBJ2-2,.,TRBV9,TGTGCCAGCAGCGTAACCTCGGGACTGTTCGGGGAGCTGTTTTTT,CASSVTSGLFGELFF
TRBD2,TRBJ2-2,.,TRBV6-6,TGTGCCAGCGGGGATAGCGGGAAGGCGAACACCGGGGAGCTGTTTTTT,CASGDSGKANTGELFF
TRBD1,TRBJ2-7,.,TRBV28,TGTGCCAGCAGTTCCCAAGGACAGGCCACCTACGAGCAGTACTTC,CASSSQGQATYEQYF
TRBD1,TRBJ1-5,.,TRBV28,TGTGCCAGCAGTTTATATTTTGACAGGGGGGGTCAGCCCCAGCATTTT,CASSLYFDRGGQPQHF
TRBD1,TRBJ1-1,few,TRBV10-3,TGTGCCATCGGGACAGTGAACACTGAAGCTTTCTTT,CAIGTVNTEAFF
.,TRBJ2-4,few,TRBV28,TGTGCCAGCAGTTTAGGCGCGGGGGCCCTAGCCAAAAACATTCAGTACTTC,CASSLGAGALAKNIQYF
.,TRBJ2-1,.,TRBV27,TGTGCCAGCAGTTTATCCTGGGTGTCTAGCGTGTACTTTAATGAGCAGTTCTTC,CASSLSWVSSVYFNEQFF
.,TRBJ1-3,.,TRBV9,TGTGCCAGCAGCGTACCGGGGGGAAACACCATATATTTT,CASSVPGGNTIYF
TRBD2,TRBJ2-7,.,TRBV3-1,TGTGCCAGCAGGATGTCTAGCGGGAGGTACGAGCAGTACTTC,CASRMSSGRYEQYF
.,TRBJ2-4,few,TRBV9,TGTGCCAGCAGCGGAGAGGGTGGGGGGGCCAAAAACATTCAGTACTTC,CASSGEGGGAKNIQYF
.,TRBJ2-7,.,TRBV14,TGTGCCAGCAGCCAAGGAGTTTGGAGCTCCTACGAGCAGTACTTC,CASSQGVWSSYEQYF
.,TRBJ2-3,.,TRBV29-1,TGCAGCGTTTGGACAACGAGCACAGATACGCAGTATTTT,CSVWTTSTDTQYF
.,TRBJ2-7,.,TRBV4-2,TGTGCCAGCAGCCAAGATCGGCAGGGTCAGTACTTC,CASSQDRQGQYF
TRBD2,TRBJ2-3,many,TRBV29-1,TGCAGCGTTGGCCTAGCGGGAGGTAGGACAGATACGCAGTATTTT,CSVGLAGGRTDTQYF
TRBD1,TRBJ1-2,many,TRBV6-1,TGTGCCAGCAGTGGGACAGGGTATGGCTACACCTTC,CASSGTGYGYTF
.,TRBJ2-1,once,TRBV3-1,TGTGCCAGCAGCGCCCGAACAGCGGGCCACGGGTTCTTC,CASSARTAGHGFF
TRBD1,TRBJ1-2,.,TRBV2,TGTGCCAGCATATCGGACAGGGTAAAATATGGCTACACCTTC,CASISDRVKYGYTF
TRBD2,TRBJ2-3,.,TRBV9,TGTGCCAGCAGCGTACCCCTAGCGGGAGGGGATACGCAGTATTTT,CASSVPLAGGDTQYF
TRBD1,TRBJ2-5,few,TRBV5-1,TGCGCCAGCAGCCGGGACAGTAAAGAGACCCAGTACTTC,CASSRDSKETQYF
TRBD1,TRBJ2-5,.,TRBV18,TGTGCCAGCTCGCGGACAGGGGGGACGGAGACCCAGTACTTC,CASSRTGGTETQYF
.,TRBJ1-2,few,TRBV7-6,TGTGCCAGCAGCTTAGCTCCGTTTCGGGGGCGCGTCTATGGCTACACCTTC,CASSLAPFRGRVYGYTF
TRBD2,TRBJ2-3,.,TRBV10-3,TGTGTCATCAGTGAAGGACTAGCGGGAGTTCGCACAGATACGCAGTATTTT,CVISEGLAGVRTDTQYF
.,TRBJ2-7,many,TRBV10-3,TGTGCCATTCGACGGGGAACCTACGAGCAGTACTTC,CAIRRGTYEQYF